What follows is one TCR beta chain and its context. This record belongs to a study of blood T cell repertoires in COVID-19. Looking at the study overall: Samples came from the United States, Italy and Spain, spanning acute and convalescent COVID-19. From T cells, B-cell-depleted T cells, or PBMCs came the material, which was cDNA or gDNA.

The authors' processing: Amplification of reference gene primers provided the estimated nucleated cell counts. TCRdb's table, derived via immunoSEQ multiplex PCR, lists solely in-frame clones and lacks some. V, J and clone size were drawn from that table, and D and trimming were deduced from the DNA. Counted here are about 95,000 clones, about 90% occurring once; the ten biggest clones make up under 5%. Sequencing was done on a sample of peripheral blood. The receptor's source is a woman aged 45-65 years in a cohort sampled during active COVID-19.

Here the CDR3 DNA reads TGTGCCAGCAGCCAATGGGGCGGGAGTAGCAATGAGCAGTTCTTC. Protein: CASSQWGGSSNEQFF. The chain employs TRBV3-1 (or the pseudogene TRBV3-2) and TRBJ2-1, with TRBD2 matching over 7 bases. The germline gives CDR1 LGHDT, CDR2 YNNKEL (reference sequence). V gave up 2 bases and J gave up 6 bases; unmatched junction bases: 7. The CDR3 runs to 15 residues.